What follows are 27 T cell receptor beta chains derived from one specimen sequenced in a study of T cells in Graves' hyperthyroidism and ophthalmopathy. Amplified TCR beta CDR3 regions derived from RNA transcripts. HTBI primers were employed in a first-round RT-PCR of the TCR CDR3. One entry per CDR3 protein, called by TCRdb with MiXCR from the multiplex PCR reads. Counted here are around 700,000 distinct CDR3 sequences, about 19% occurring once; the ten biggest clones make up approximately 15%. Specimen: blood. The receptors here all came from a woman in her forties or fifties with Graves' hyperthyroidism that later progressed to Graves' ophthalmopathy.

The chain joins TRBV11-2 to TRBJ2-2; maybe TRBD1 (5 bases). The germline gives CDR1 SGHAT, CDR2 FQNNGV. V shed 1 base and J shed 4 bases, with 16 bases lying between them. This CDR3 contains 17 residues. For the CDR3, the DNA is TGTGCCAGCAGCTTAGGTTTGGGCAGGGCGGCCACCGGGGAGCTGTTTTTT. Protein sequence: CASSLGLGRAATGELFF.

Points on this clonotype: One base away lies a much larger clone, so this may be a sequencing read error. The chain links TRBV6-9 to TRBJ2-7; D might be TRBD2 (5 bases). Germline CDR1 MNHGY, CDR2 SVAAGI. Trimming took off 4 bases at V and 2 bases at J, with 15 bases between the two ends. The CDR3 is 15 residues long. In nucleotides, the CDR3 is TGTGCCAGCAGTTGCTCGAATCAGAGGGCCTACGAGCAGTACTTC. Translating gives CASSCSNQRAYEQYF.

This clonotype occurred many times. The CDR3 is CASSAAGGRFADTQYF. Here the CDR3 DNA reads TGTGCCAGCAGCGCAGCGGGGGGGCGGTTTGCAGATACGCAGTATTTT. The chain recombines TRBV3-1 with TRBJ2-3; 10 bases are shared with TRBD2. Per germline, CDR1 LGHDT and CDR2 YNNKEL (reference sequence). Trimming at V came to 5 bases and at J to 4 bases, leaving 9 bases not matched to a gene. The CDR3 consists of 16 residues.

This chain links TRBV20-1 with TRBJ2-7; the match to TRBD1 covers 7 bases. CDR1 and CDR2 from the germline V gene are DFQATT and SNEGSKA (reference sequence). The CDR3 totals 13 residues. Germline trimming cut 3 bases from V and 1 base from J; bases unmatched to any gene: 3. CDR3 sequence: CSASARGSYEQYF. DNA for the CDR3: TGCAGTGCTAGTGCCAGGGGGTCCTACGAGCAGTACTTC.

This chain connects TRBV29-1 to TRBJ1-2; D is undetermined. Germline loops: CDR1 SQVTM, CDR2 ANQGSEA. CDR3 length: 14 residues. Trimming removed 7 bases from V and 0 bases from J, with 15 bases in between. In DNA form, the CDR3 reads TGCAGCGCCGTATTCGATACAACTAACTATGGCTACACCTTC. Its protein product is CSAVFDTTNYGYTF.

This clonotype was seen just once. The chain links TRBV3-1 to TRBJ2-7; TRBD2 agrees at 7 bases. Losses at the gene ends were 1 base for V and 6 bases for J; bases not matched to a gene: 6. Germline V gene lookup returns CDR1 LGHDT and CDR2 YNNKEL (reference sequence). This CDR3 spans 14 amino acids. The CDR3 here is CASSQGSGRGEQYF. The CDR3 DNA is TGTGCCAGCAGCCAAGGATCAGGGAGGGGCGAGCAGTACTTC.

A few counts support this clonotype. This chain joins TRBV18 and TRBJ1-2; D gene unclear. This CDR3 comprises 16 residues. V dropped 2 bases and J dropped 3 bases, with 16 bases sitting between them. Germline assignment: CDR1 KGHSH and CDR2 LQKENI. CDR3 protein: CASSPDFSGSDYGYTF. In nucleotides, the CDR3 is TGTGCCAGCTCACCAGACTTTTCGGGGTCGGACTATGGCTACACCTTC.

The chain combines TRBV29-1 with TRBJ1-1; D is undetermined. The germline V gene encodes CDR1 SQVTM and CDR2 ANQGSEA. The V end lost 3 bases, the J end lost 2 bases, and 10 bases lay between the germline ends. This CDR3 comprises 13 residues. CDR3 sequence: CSVESGYNTEAFF. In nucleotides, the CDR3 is TGCAGCGTTGAGAGCGGGTACAACACTGAAGCTTTCTTT.

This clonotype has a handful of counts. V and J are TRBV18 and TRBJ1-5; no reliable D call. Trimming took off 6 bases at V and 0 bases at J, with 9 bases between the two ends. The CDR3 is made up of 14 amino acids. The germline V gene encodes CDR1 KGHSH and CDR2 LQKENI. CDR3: CASSSPYSNQPQHF. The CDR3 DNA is TGTGCCAGCTCCAGCCCATATAGCAATCAGCCCCAGCATTTT.

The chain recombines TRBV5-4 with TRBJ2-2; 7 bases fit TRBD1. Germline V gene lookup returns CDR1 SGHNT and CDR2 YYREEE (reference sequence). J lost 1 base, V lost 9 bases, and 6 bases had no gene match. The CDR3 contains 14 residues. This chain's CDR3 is CATSGQRNTGELFF. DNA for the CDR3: TGTGCCACCTCGGGACAGAGGAACACCGGGGAGCTGTTTTTT.

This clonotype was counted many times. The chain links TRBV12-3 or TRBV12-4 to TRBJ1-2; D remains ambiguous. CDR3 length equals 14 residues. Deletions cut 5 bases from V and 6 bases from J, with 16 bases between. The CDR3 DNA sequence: TGTGCCAGCAGTCAAACTTGGGGAATAGATGGCTACACCTTC. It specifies CASSQTWGIDGYTF.

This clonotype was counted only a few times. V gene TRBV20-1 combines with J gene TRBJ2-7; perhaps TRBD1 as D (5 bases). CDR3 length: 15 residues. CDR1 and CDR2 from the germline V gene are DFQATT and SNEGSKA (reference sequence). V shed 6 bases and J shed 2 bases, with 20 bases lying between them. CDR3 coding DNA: TGCAGTGCCTTACGAAGGCCAGGGAACCCCTACGAGCAGTACTTC. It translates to CSALRRPGNPYEQYF.

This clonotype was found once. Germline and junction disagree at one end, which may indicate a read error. CDR3 bases: TGTACCAGCAGTTTAATCGGGGACGGGCTTGAAAAACTGTTTTTT. Translated: CTSSLIGDGLEKLFF. The chain recombines TRBV12-3 or TRBV12-4 with TRBJ1-4; D is perhaps TRBD1 (5 bases). CDR3 length equals 15 residues.

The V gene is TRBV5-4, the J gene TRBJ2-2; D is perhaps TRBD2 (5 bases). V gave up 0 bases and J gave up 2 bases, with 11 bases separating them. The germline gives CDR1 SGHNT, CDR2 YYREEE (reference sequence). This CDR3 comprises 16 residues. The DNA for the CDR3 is TGTGCCAGCAGCTTGGATGTCGGGGTAAACACCGGGGAGCTGTTTTTT. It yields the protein CASSLDVGVNTGELFF.

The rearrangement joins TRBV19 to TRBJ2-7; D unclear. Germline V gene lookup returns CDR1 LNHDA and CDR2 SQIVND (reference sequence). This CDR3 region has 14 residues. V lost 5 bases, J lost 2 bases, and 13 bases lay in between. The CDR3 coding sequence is TGTGCCAGTAGTTTCCAGGACGGAACCTACGAGCAGTACTTC. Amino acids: CASSFQDGTYEQYF.

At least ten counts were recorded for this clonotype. CDR3 coding DNA: TGCAGTGCCCCACCGGGACAGGGCTCATACGGCGAGCAGTACTTC. It is translated as CSAPPGQGSYGEQYF. This chain connects TRBV20-1 to TRBJ2-7; 9 bases align to TRBD1. Germline V gene data show CDR1 as DFQATT and CDR2 as SNEGSKA (reference sequence). The CDR3 has 15 residues. V shed 6 bases, J shed 6 bases, and the junction held 15 bases outside the gene matches.

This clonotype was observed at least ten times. CDR3 sequence reads: CASSLEGITDTQYF. DNA for the CDR3: TGTGCCAGCAGCTTAGAGGGGATCACAGATACGCAGTATTTT. The chain employs TRBV7-9 and TRBJ2-3, with a possible D match to TRBD1 (5 bases). Trimming stripped 1 base from V and 2 bases from J, with 7 bases between. The CDR3 loop spans 14 amino acids. Germline V gene data show CDR1 as SEHNR and CDR2 as FQNEAQ (reference sequence). The entire variable domain, with the rest obtained from reference TRBV7-9 and TRBJ2-3, is as follows: DTGVSQNPRHKITKRGQNVTFRCDPISEHNRLYWYRQTLGQGPEFLTYFQNEAQLEKSRLLSDRFSAERPKGSFSTLEIQRTEQGDSAMYLCASSLEGITDTQYFGPGTRLTVL.

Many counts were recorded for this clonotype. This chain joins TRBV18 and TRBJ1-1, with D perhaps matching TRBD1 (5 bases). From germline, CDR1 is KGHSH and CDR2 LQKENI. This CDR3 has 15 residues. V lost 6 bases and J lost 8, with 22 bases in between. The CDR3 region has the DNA TGTGCCAGCTCGGGGAGGGGTTTACAGGCAGGAGAAGCTTTCTTT. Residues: CASSGRGLQAGEAFF.

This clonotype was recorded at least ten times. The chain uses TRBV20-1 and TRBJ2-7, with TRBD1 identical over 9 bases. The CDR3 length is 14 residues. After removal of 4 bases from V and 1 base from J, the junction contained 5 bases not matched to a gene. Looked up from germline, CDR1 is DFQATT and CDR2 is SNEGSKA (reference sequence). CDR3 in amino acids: CSATPGQGSYEQYF. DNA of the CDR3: TGCAGTGCTACCCCGGGACAGGGATCCTACGAGCAGTACTTC.

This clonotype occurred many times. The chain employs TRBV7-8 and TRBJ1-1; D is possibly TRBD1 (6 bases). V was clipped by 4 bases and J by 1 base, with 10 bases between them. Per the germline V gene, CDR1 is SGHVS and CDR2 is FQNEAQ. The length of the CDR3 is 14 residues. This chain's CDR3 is CASSSGHPNTEAFF. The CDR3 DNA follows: TGTGCCAGCAGCTCGGGACACCCGAACACTGAAGCTTTCTTT. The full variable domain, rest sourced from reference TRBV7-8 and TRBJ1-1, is GAGVSQSPRYKVAKRGQDVALRCDPISGHVSLFWYQQALGQGPEFLTYFQNEAQLDKSGLPSDRFFAERPEGSVSTLKIQRTQQEDSAVYLCASSSGHPNTEAFFGQGTRLTVV.

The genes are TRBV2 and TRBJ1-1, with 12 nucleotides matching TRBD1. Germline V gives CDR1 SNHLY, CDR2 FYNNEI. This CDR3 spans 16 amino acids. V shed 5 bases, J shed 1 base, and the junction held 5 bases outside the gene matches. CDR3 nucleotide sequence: TGTGCCAGCAGTACCGGGACAGGGGGCTGGAACACTGAAGCTTTCTTT. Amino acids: CASSTGTGGWNTEAFF. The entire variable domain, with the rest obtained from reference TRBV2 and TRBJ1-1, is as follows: EPEVTQTPSHQVTQMGQEVILRCVPISNHLYFYWYRQILGQKVEFLVSFYNNEISEKSEIFDDQFSVERPDGSNFTLKIRSTKLEDSAMYFCASSTGTGGWNTEAFFGQGTRLTVV.

CDR3 loop: CASSEAVFSGSTDTQYF. The CDR3 coding sequence is TGTGCCAGCAGTGAAGCCGTCTTTTCCGGTAGCACAGATACGCAGTATTTT. The V call is TRBV6-1, the J call TRBJ2-3; D remains unclear. Trimming took 0 bases from V and 0 from J, leaving 13 bases between them. The CDR3 loop spans 17 amino acids. CDR1 is MNHNS and CDR2 is SASEGT in the germline V gene.

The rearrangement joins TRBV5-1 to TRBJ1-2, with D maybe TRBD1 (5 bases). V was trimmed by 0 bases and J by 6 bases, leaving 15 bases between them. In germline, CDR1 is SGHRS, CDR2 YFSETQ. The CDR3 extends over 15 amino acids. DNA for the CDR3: TGCGCCAGCAGCTTGGCCAGAGGCGGAGGGGATGGCTACACCTTC. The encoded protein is CASSLARGGGDGYTF.

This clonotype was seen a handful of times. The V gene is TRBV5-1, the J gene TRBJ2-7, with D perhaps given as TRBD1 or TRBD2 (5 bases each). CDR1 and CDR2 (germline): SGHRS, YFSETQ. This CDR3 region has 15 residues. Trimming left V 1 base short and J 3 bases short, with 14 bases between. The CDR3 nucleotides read TGCGCCAGCAGCTTGTCCTCGGGGCGAGGCTACGAGCAGTACTTC. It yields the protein CASSLSSGRGYEQYF.

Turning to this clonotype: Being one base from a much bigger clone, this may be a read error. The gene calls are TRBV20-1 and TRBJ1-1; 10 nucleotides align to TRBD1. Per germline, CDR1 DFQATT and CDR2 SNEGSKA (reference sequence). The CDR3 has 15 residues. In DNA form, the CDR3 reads TGCGGTGCTAGGGGGGGACAGGGGTCGGGCACTGAAGCTTTCTTT. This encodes CGARGGQGSGTEAFF.

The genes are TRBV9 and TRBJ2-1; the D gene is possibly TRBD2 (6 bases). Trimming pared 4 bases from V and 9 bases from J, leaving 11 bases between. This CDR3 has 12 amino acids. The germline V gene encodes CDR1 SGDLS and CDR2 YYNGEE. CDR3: CASSQTSVEQFF. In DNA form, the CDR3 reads TGTGCCAGCAGCCAGACTAGTGTTGAGCAGTTCTTC.

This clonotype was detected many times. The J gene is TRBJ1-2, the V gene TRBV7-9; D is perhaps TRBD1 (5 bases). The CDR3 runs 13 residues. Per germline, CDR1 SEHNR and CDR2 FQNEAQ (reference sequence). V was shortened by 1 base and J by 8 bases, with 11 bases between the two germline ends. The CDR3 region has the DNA TGTGCCAGCAGCTTAGGAGGGACCCGAGGCTACACCTTC. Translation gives CASSLGGTRGYTF. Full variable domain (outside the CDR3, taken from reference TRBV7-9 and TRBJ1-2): DTGVSQNPRHKITKRGQNVTFRCDPISEHNRLYWYRQTLGQGPEFLTYFQNEAQLEKSRLLSDRFSAERPKGSFSTLEIQRTEQGDSAMYLCASSLGGTRGYTFGSGTRLTVV.